The following is a T cell receptor (beta chain) sequence with its context. No antigen is known for it. Base qualities are missing; no much larger clone stands one base away. The treatment or condition label on this specimen signifies: approximately 9-day PBMC culture with coronavirus spike peptide pools or control peptides (ViraFEST assay). The study used the ViraFEST assay, which expanded antigen-specific T cells with peptide pools and then identified expanded clonotypes by TCR sequencing. The convalescent patients' positive SARS-CoV-2 PCR tests fell between March and December 2020, which was before the Alpha, Beta and Delta variants emerged in the United States. Some 2 million PBMCs per well were cultured in IMDM with 5% human AB serum and 9 to 10 IU/ml IL-2, plus 10 ug/ml peptide pools. Half of the culture medium was replaced with fresh IL-2-containing medium on days 3 and 7. CD4+ T cells were isolated after roughly nine days of culture through negative selection using the EasySep CD4+ T cell isolation kit. Ficoll-Paque Plus gradient centrifugation was used to isolate PBMCs from whole blood, and the isolated PBMCs were then either used fresh or cryopreserved at -140C. Triplicate wells were generally used for each culture condition.

The record originates from a study of vaccination and CD4 T cells after COVID-19 (dated by TCRdb to the early 2020s). As for the study more broadly: SARS-CoV-2 positivity had been established in the convalescent patients by nasal swab PCR, and mild disease was recorded in several of these patients and severe disease in one. The convalescent cohort comprised six males and four females, including two Hispanic individuals, seven Caucasians, two Asians and one multiracial person. Two doses of either the Pfizer-BioNTech BNT162b2 vaccine (n=8) or the Moderna mRNA-1273 vaccine (n=2) were administered to participants. Post-COVID blood samples from convalescent patients were collected a median of about 110 days after diagnosis, with a range of 35 to 161 days. Post-vaccine blood samples were obtained a median of about 77 days after the second vaccine dose, with a range of about 14 to 241 days. Culture stimuli were overlapping spike peptide pools from SARS-CoV-2 and from the common cold coronaviruses HCoV-NL63, HCoV-OC43 and HCoV-229E. Control cultures received a CEFX viral epitope pool as the positive control, an HIV-1 Nef peptide pool as the negative control, or no peptide. The spike-specific CD4+ TCR repertoire was compared before and after mRNA vaccination in approximately ten COVID-19 convalescent patients and a few infection-naive healthy vaccine recipients.

V ends up 3 bases short and J 2 bases short, with an unmatched junction base count of 6. Looking up the germline V gene (reference sequence) yields CDR1 DFQATT and CDR2 SNEGSKA. The CDR3 goes from the cysteine to the phenylalanine over 15 residues. The only DNA kept is the CDR3, 45 bases in frame from the first base. The paper's findings and limits, for the study overall: The number of convalescent patients in the study was relatively small, and the study did not examine early timepoints following natural infection. Nearly all vaccine-specific clones in convalescent patients (304 of 307) were mono-reactive for SARS-CoV-2 spike rather than cross-reactive with common cold coronaviruses. In convalescent patients, a median roughly 88% of post-vaccine SARS-CoV-2-reactive clones were detected only after vaccination, suggesting vaccine-specific priming. Although the median number of SARS-CoV-2-reactive clonotypes went up from roughly 20 after infection to around 39 after vaccination, the increase was not significant.

Library construction relied on PCR. At the Johns Hopkins FTIC core, DNA from the cultured CD4+ T cells underwent TCR sequencing with the Oncomine TCR Beta short-read assay. The QIAamp micro DNA kit was used to extract genomic DNA from the cultured CD4+ T cells. Oncomine TCR Beta libraries made from cultured CD4+ T cells were pooled using unique dual indexes and sequenced on an Illumina iSeq 100. The published analysis was carried out like this. Non-productive sequences were removed, and CDR3s not starting with C, not ending with F or W, or shorter than 7 amino acids were discarded. The MANAFEST web application identified antigen-specific clonotypes by comparing peptide-stimulated wells against reference wells and other culture wells. To be called positive, a clone needed an FDR below 0.05, an odds ratio above 5, and a productive frequency above 0.1% in at least two of three replicate wells. Cross-reactive clonotypes were defined as significantly expanded in both SARS-CoV-2 spike wells and at least one common cold coronavirus spike condition. Using R version 3.6.1, CDR3 homology was evaluated through Levenshtein distances (stringdist) along with unrooted phylogenetic trees (ape). The public reads were reanalyzed by TCRdb: fastp trimming at Q25, MiXCR alignment, in-frame beta chains only. A single entry per CDR3 protein holds the most common genes and DNA from its merged rows. These V and J calls rely on TCRdb rather than the paper's analysis. Present in this sample are 19,000 or so distinct CDR3 sequences, about three fifths of which were seen just once. Together, the top ten hold more than 9% of the sample.

The clonotype was recovered from a human donor who had recovered from COVID-19. Sequenced input: CD4+ T cells from blood, cultured in vitro. The receptor chain draws on TRBV20-1 and TRBJ2-7; the central 11 bases match TRBD2. In nucleotides, the sequence is TGCAGTGCTAGGAGGGGACTAGCGGCGCCCTACGAGCAGTACTTC. This sequence encodes CSARRGLAAPYEQYF.